Listed below are T cell receptor beta chains from one sample, sequenced in a study of PD-1 blockade in classical Hodgkin lymphoma. Using immunoSEQ multiplex PCR, the repertoire was profiled, and TCRdb retains in-frame clones only, with some absent. The repertoire holds about 41,000 clones, with around 75% as singletons. The input for sequencing was peripheral blood mononuclear cells (PBMCs), taken at baseline. Every receptor here comes from a human donor with classical Hodgkin lymphoma. Each CDR3 is given with its conserved first and last residue. Each record gives: J gene, D gene, V gene, CDR3 protein. D genes are given only for firm matches.

J gene: TRBJ2-7; D gene: NA; V gene: TRBV6-5; CDR3 protein: CASIGGKSYEQYF
J gene: TRBJ2-7; D gene: TRBD2; V gene: TRBV30; CDR3 protein: CAWSLLAGGTYEQYF
J gene: TRBJ2-3; D gene: NA; V gene: TRBV6-5; CDR3 protein: CASSLEMWSDTQYF
J gene: TRBJ2-2; D gene: TRBD1; V gene: TRBV5-6; CDR3 protein: CASSLDVTGRELFF
J gene: TRBJ1-5; D gene: TRBD1; V gene: TRBV28; CDR3 protein: CASSFRTGPDQPQHF
J gene: TRBJ2-7; D gene: TRBD1; V gene: TRBV18; CDR3 protein: CASSPRPQGGNYEQYF
J gene: TRBJ2-7; D gene: NA; V gene: TRBV28; CDR3 protein: CASTTPTLYEQYF
J gene: TRBJ1-1; D gene: NA; V gene: TRBV11-1; CDR3 protein: CASSLPGMNTEAFF
J gene: TRBJ2-7; D gene: TRBD2; V gene: TRBV10-2; CDR3 protein: CASSETGTSGSILDEQYF
J gene: TRBJ2-7; D gene: NA; V gene: TRBV19; CDR3 protein: CASSIRWQDEQYF
J gene: TRBJ1-5; D gene: TRBD1; V gene: TRBV19; CDR3 protein: CASSIGTGGSQPQHF
J gene: TRBJ2-3; D gene: TRBD2; V gene: TRBV19; CDR3 protein: CASPRRGEQADTQYF
J gene: TRBJ1-1; D gene: NA; V gene: TRBV9; CDR3 protein: CASSVLEGRGTEAFF
J gene: TRBJ1-1; D gene: NA; V gene: TRBV7-3; CDR3 protein: CASSLEGSTEAFF
J gene: TRBJ1-3; D gene: NA; V gene: TRBV6-5; CDR3 protein: CASSSHDSGNTIYF
J gene: TRBJ2-1; D gene: NA; V gene: TRBV6-1; CDR3 protein: CASSPPREQFF
J gene: TRBJ2-2; D gene: NA; V gene: TRBV30; CDR3 protein: CALYTDRHTGELFF
J gene: TRBJ2-7; D gene: TRBD1; V gene: TRBV19; CDR3 protein: CASSIRGQGSYEQYF
J gene: TRBJ2-7; D gene: NA; V gene: TRBV30; CDR3 protein: CAWSEGSGVYEQYF
J gene: TRBJ1-5; D gene: TRBD1; V gene: TRBV6-6; CDR3 protein: CASTSGQGSPGPQHF
J gene: TRBJ1-6; D gene: NA; V gene: TRBV6-5; CDR3 protein: CASSPRGLNSPLHF
J gene: TRBJ2-7; D gene: TRBD1; V gene: TRBV9; CDR3 protein: CASNEEGQYYEQYF
J gene: TRBJ1-1; D gene: NA; V gene: TRBV7-9; CDR3 protein: CASSLGIEAFF
J gene: TRBJ2-1; D gene: NA; V gene: TRBV6-5; CDR3 protein: CASSLTRWNEQFF
J gene: TRBJ2-7; D gene: NA; V gene: TRBV4-3; CDR3 protein: CASSQARGTYEQYF
J gene: TRBJ2-3; D gene: TRBD1; V gene: TRBV7-7; CDR3 protein: CASSLGTGAADTQYF
J gene: TRBJ1-2; D gene: NA; V gene: TRBV7-9; CDR3 protein: CASSLSTGRSNGYTF
J gene: TRBJ2-7; D gene: NA; V gene: TRBV7-2; CDR3 protein: CASSLRQAPYEQYF
J gene: TRBJ2-1; D gene: TRBD2; V gene: TRBV28; CDR3 protein: CASSGGLAGRYNEQFF
J gene: TRBJ1-1; D gene: TRBD1; V gene: TRBV27; CDR3 protein: CASSLSWTGRNTEAFF
J gene: TRBJ2-5; D gene: TRBD2; V gene: TRBV30; CDR3 protein: CAWSGWDYLRETQYF
J gene: TRBJ2-1; D gene: NA; V gene: TRBV9; CDR3 protein: CASSVGGGTSYNEQFF
J gene: TRBJ2-7; D gene: TRBD2; V gene: TRBV7-2; CDR3 protein: CASSYIVAASGDREQYF
J gene: TRBJ2-7; D gene: TRBD2; V gene: TRBV19; CDR3 protein: CASSIREGAYEQYF
J gene: TRBJ1-3; D gene: NA; V gene: TRBV6-5; CDR3 protein: CASRGTGTGNTIYF
J gene: TRBJ1-2; D gene: NA; V gene: TRBV30; CDR3 protein: CAWGHFSANYGYTF
J gene: TRBJ1-6; D gene: NA; V gene: TRBV19; CDR3 protein: CASSIARPKGSPLHF
J gene: TRBJ2-3; D gene: NA; V gene: TRBV19; CDR3 protein: CASSDRAPDTQYF
J gene: TRBJ1-2; D gene: NA; V gene: TRBV5-1; CDR3 protein: CASSLAPGKYGYTF
J gene: TRBJ2-3; D gene: TRBD1; V gene: TRBV6-5; CDR3 protein: CASADRATDTQYF
J gene: TRBJ2-1; D gene: NA; V gene: TRBV25-1; CDR3 protein: CASRVAYEQFF
J gene: TRBJ2-7; D gene: NA; V gene: TRBV27; CDR3 protein: CASSLAAGGSYEQYF
J gene: TRBJ2-5; D gene: NA; V gene: TRBV6-1; CDR3 protein: CASSHTSNRGETQYF
J gene: TRBJ2-5; D gene: TRBD2; V gene: TRBV13; CDR3 protein: CASSRRGDQETQYF
J gene: TRBJ1-2; D gene: NA; V gene: TRBV5-5; CDR3 protein: CASSLEPPTGSYGYTF
J gene: TRBJ1-5; D gene: NA; V gene: TRBV4-3; CDR3 protein: CASSQEWSNNQPQHF
J gene: TRBJ2-1; D gene: TRBD1; V gene: TRBV4-1; CDR3 protein: CASSQDTRQGYNEQFF
J gene: TRBJ2-7; D gene: TRBD1; V gene: TRBV29-1; CDR3 protein: CSVWDRVTYEQYF
J gene: TRBJ2-5; D gene: NA; V gene: TRBV18; CDR3 protein: CASSPQETQYF
J gene: TRBJ2-3; D gene: TRBD2; V gene: TRBV7-2; CDR3 protein: CASSPRASGFTDTQYF